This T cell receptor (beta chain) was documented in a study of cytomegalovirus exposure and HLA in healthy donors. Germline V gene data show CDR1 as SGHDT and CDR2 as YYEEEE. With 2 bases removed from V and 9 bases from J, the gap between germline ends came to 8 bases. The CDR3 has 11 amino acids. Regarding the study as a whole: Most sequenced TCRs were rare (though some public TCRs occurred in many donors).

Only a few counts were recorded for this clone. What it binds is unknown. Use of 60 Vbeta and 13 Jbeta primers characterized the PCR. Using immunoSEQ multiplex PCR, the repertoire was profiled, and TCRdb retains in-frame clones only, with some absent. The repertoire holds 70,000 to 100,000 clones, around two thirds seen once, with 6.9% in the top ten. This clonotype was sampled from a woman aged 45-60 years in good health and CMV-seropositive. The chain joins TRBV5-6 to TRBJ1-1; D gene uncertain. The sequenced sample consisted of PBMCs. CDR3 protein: CASSFQAQAFF. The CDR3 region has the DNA TGTGCCAGCAGCTTTCAGGCCCAAGCTTTCTTT.